What follows are 15 T cell receptor beta chains derived from one specimen sequenced in a study of T cells in Graves' hyperthyroidism and ophthalmopathy. It was RNA transcripts that yielded the amplified TCR beta CDR3 regions. First-round RT-PCR with HTBI primers amplified the TCR CDR3 region. TCRdb re-analysed the multiplex PCR reads in MiXCR, keeping a single row per CDR3 protein. The table includes around 250,000 distinct CDR3 sequences, less than 20% detected once. Sequences were obtained from blood. The source of these receptors is a woman between 18 and 30 years old with Graves' ophthalmopathy.

The sample holds many counts of this clonotype. The chain is built from TRBV27 and TRBJ2-6, with a weak D call TRBD1 (6 bases). The V end lost 8 bases, the J end lost 1 base, and 12 bases lay between the germline ends. The length of the CDR3 is 15 residues. The V gene's germline CDR1 is MNHEY and CDR2 SMNVEV (reference sequence). Here the CDR3 reads CASSQGRSGANVLTF. The CDR3 DNA reads TGTGCCAGCTCTCAGGGGAGATCTGGGGCCAACGTCCTGACTTTC.

The CDR3: CASSQSGGGYSPLHF. DNA for the CDR3: TGCGCCAGCAGCCAATCAGGGGGGGGTTATTCACCCCTCCACTTT. The chain joins TRBV4-1 to TRBJ1-6; TRBD1 agrees at 7 bases. Germline V lookup: CDR1 MGHRA, CDR2 YSYEKL. The CDR3 extends over 15 amino acids. V shed 2 bases and J 8 bases; nucleotides not matched to a gene: 6.

This clonotype was counted at least ten times. The chain uses TRBV5-4 and TRBJ1-1, with unresolved D. From germline, CDR1 is SGHNT and CDR2 YYREEE (reference sequence). V shed 1 base and J shed 3 bases, with 13 bases lying between them. The CDR3 has 15 amino acids. The CDR3, as DNA: TGTGCCAGCAGCTTGCGGGGTCCCATGGACACTGAAGCTTTCTTT. It yields the protein CASSLRGPMDTEAFF. Together with reference TRBV5-4 and TRBJ1-1, the CDR3 gives the full variable domain: ETGVTQSPTHLIKTRGQQVTLRCSSQSGHNTVSWYQQALGQGPQFIFQYYREEENGRGNFPPRFSGLQFPNYSSELNVNALELDDSALYLCASSLRGPMDTEAFFGQGTRLTVV.

This clonotype was counted at least ten times. J is TRBJ2-7 and V is TRBV4-1; 10 nucleotides agree with TRBD1. There are 16 residues in the CDR3. Trimming at V came to 1 base and at J to 5 bases, leaving 8 bases not matched to a gene. Germline V CDR1 and CDR2: MGHRA, YSYEKL. CDR3 DNA sequence: TGCGCCAGCAGCCAAGGGACAGGGGGGGCTTACGACGAGCAGTACTTC. Translation: CASSQGTGGAYDEQYF.

V gene TRBV4-1 combines with J gene TRBJ1-1; D gene unclear. Germline CDR1 and CDR2: MGHRA and YSYEKL. The CDR3 is 15 amino acids. V lost 0 bases and J 6 bases, leaving 14 bases between the germline ends. CDR3 amino acids: CASSQDRTEGAEAFF. In nucleotides, the CDR3 is TGCGCCAGCAGCCAAGATCGGACCGAGGGCGCTGAAGCTTTCTTT.

This clonotype was seen ten or more times. The chain employs TRBV6-1 and TRBJ1-4; D might be TRBD1 (5 bases). The germline V gene has CDR1 MNHNS and CDR2 SASEGT. The CDR3 has 14 residues. V dropped 2 bases and J dropped 4 bases, with 8 bases sitting between them. The CDR3 bases are TGTGCCAGCAGTGAATGGGGCAGTAATGAAAAACTGTTTTTT. Protein product: CASSEWGSNEKLFF.

This clonotype has at least ten counts. V is TRBV5-1 and J is TRBJ2-7; 9 bases align to TRBD1. Trimming removed 2 bases from V and 4 bases from J; junction bases left unmatched: 4. CDR1 and CDR2 from the germline V gene are SGHRS and YFSETQ. CDR3 length equals 14 residues. The CDR3 bases are TGCGCCAGCAGCTTAACAGGGGGCGGTTACGAGCAGTACTTC. Translating gives CASSLTGGGYEQYF.

CDR3 sequence: CSASDTSGISYEQYF. The CDR3 DNA is TGCAGTGCTAGTGACACTAGCGGGATCTCTTACGAGCAGTACTTC. V is TRBV20-1 and J is TRBJ2-7; TRBD2 matches at 10 bases. CDR3 length: 15 amino acids. Germline CDR1 and CDR2: DFQATT and SNEGSKA (reference sequence). V trimming: 3 bases; J trimming: 4 bases; junction bases outside the gene matches: 9.

The chain links TRBV28 to TRBJ2-3, with 13 bases matching TRBD2. V gave up 6 bases and J gave up 6 bases; unmatched junction bases: 3. This CDR3 spans 14 amino acids. Germline V gene data show CDR1 as MDHEN and CDR2 as SYDVKM. Here the CDR3 reads CASRLAGGSDTQYF. CDR3 sequence (DNA): TGTGCCAGCAGACTAGCGGGAGGGTCGGATACGCAGTATTTT. The entire variable domain, with the rest obtained from reference TRBV28 and TRBJ2-3, is as follows: DVKVTQSSRYLVKRTGEKVFLECVQDMDHENMFWYRQDPGLGLRLIYFSYDVKMKEKGDIPEGYSVSREKKERFSLILESASTNQTSMYLCASRLAGGSDTQYFGPGTRLTVL.

This clonotype appeared many times. This chain links TRBV5-1 with TRBJ2-1; 12 nucleotides agree with TRBD2. Germline values: CDR1 SGHRS, CDR2 YFSETQ. The CDR3 totals 14 residues. The trim removed 4 bases at V and 8 bases at J, leaving 4 bases unmatched. CDR3 nucleotide sequence: TGCGCCAGCAGCAAGAGACTAGCGGGGGATGAGCAGTTCTTC. Its translation: CASSKRLAGDEQFF.

The CDR3 reads CSVSYPGTSGEGSYNEQFF. The CDR3 DNA follows: TGCAGCGTCTCCTACCCCGGGACTAGCGGGGAGGGCTCCTACAATGAGCAGTTCTTC. This chain uses TRBV29-1 with TRBJ2-1; the match to TRBD2 covers 13 bases. CDR1 and CDR2 (germline): SQVTM, ANQGSEA. This CDR3 contains 19 residues. The trim removed 6 bases at V and 0 bases at J, leaving 14 bases unmatched.

This clonotype was found many times. This rearrangement joins TRBV28 to TRBJ1-5, with D maybe TRBD1 (5 bases). Germline CDR1 is MDHEN and CDR2 is SYDVKM. Trimming removed 3 bases from V and 0 bases from J, with 15 bases in between. The CDR3 is 17 amino acids. CDR3 residues: CASSFLRRQYSNQPQHF. The CDR3 region has the DNA TGTGCCAGCAGTTTTCTCCGTCGACAGTATAGCAATCAGCCCCAGCATTTT.

Ten or more counts support this clonotype. The CDR3 region has the DNA TGTGCCAGCAGAACAGGAGGAGGAGGCGAGCAGTACTTC. Its protein is CASRTGGGGEQYF. The chain combines TRBV28 with TRBJ2-7, with D perhaps matching TRBD1 or TRBD2 (5 bases each). The CDR3 has 13 residues. Trimming cost V 6 bases and J 6 bases, with 15 bases left between them. The germline V gene encodes CDR1 MDHEN and CDR2 SYDVKM. The full variable domain, in which reference TRBV28 and TRBJ2-7 provide the parts outside the CDR3, is DVKVTQSSRYLVKRTGEKVFLECVQDMDHENMFWYRQDPGLGLRLIYFSYDVKMKEKGDIPEGYSVSREKKERFSLILESASTNQTSMYLCASRTGGGGEQYFGPGTRLTVT.

The sample holds many counts of this clonotype. The chain is built from TRBV28 and TRBJ2-2, with no clear D. Looked up from germline, CDR1 is MDHEN and CDR2 is SYDVKM. The V end lost 5 bases, the J end lost 11 bases, and 9 bases lay between the germline ends. This CDR3 has 11 amino acids. The CDR3 DNA follows: TGTGCCAGCAGTCCATTAATAGAGCTGTTTTTT. Its protein is CASSPLIELFF.

This clonotype has at least ten counts. V usage is TRBV4-1 and J usage is TRBJ1-5; weak D call: TRBD1 (5 bases). V gave up 0 bases and J gave up 7 bases, with 13 bases separating them. From germline, CDR1 is MGHRA and CDR2 YSYEKL. The CDR3 length is 15 residues. The CDR3 bases are TGCGCCAGCAGCCAAGAATGGGGCGTAAGGCAGCCCCAGCATTTT. Translating gives CASSQEWGVRQPQHF.